This TCR beta chain came from a study of beta chain features in type 1 diabetes. Study-level results: In the patient group, naive, central memory and Treg TCRB repertoires seemed more alike than in the healthy donor group.

With respect to this clone: As yet, its antigen is unknown. The sample has other DNA sequences that encode this CDR3 too.

Isolated RNA was reverse transcribed in full, so expressed TCRB transcripts were sequenced. Assay used: immunoSEQ multiplex PCR; TCRdb lists only in-frame clones, some missing. The table has 150,000 or so clones, 7% to 10% seen once. The clonotype comes from a woman aged 18 to 35 in good health. The specimen was central memory CD4+ T cells from blood.

The CDR3 region is CASSRGNGYTF. Here the CDR3 DNA reads TGTGCCAGCAGTCGGGGTAATGGCTACACCTTC. V and J are TRBV28 and TRBJ1-2; D call uncertain. The CDR3 is made up of 11 amino acids. V was pared by 5 bases and J by 6 bases, with 7 bases between. Germline-derived CDR1 and CDR2 are MDHEN and SYDVKM.